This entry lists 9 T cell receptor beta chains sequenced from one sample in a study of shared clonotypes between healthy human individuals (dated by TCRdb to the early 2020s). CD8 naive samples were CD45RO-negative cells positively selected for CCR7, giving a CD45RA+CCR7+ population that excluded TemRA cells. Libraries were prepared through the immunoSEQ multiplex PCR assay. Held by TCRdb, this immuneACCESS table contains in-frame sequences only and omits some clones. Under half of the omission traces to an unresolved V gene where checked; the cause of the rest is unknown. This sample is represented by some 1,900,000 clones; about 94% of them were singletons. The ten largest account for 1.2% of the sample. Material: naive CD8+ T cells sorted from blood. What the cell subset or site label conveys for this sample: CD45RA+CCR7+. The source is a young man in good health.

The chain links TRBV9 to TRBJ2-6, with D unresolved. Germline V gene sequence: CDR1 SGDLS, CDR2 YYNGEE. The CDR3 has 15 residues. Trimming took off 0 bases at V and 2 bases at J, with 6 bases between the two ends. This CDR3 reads CASSVEAPGANVLTF. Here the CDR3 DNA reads TGTGCCAGCAGCGTAGAGGCCCCTGGGGCCAACGTCCTGACTTTC.

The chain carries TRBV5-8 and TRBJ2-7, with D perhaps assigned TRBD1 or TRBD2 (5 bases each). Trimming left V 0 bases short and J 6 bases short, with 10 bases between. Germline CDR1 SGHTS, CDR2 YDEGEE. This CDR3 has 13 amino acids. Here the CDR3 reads CASSLAFGGEQYF. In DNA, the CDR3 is TGTGCCAGCAGCTTGGCCTTTGGGGGCGAGCAGTACTTC. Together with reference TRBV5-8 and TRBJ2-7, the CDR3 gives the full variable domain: EAGVTQSPTHLIKTRGQQATLRCSPISGHTSVYWYQQALGLGLQFLLWYDEGEERNRGNFPPRFSGRQFPNYSSELNVNALELEDSALYLCASSLAFGGEQYFGPGTRLTVT.

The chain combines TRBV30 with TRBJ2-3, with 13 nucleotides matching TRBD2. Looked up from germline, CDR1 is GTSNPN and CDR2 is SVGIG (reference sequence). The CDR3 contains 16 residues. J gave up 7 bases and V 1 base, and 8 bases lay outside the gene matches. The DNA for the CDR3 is TGTGCCTGGAGTGCGACTAGCGGGAGGCAACTCTATACGCAGTATTTT. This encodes CAWSATSGRQLYTQYF.

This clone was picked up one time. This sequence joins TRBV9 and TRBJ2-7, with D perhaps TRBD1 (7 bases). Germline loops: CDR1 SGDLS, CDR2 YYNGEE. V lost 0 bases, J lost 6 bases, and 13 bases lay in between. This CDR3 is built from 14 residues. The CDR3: CASSVGGGGVEQYF. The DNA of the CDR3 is TGTGCCAGCAGCGTAGGTGGAGGGGGCGTCGAGCAGTACTTC.

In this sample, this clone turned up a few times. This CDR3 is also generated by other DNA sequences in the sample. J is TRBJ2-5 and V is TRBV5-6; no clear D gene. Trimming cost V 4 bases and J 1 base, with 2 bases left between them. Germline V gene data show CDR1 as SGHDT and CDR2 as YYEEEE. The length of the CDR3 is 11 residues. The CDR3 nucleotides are TGTGCCAGCAGCCTCCAAGAGACCCAGTACTTC. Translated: CASSLQETQYF. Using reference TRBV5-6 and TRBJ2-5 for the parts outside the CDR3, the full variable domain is DAGVTQSPTHLIKTRGQQVTLRCSPKSGHDTVSWYQQALGQGPQFIFQYYEEEERQRGNFPDRFSGHQFPNYSSELNVNALLLGDSALYLCASSLQETQYFGPGTRLLVL.

The CDR3 sequence is CASSPNGGGSSGSTDTQYF. The CDR3 DNA reads as TGCGCCAGCAGCCCTAACGGGGGGGGGAGTAGCGGCAGCACAGATACGCAGTATTTT. The chain employs TRBV4-1 and TRBJ2-3, with 8 positions matching TRBD2. V trimming: 4 bases; J trimming: 0 bases; junction bases outside the gene matches: 15. Germline CDR1 is MGHRA and CDR2 is YSYEKL. This CDR3 region has 19 residues.

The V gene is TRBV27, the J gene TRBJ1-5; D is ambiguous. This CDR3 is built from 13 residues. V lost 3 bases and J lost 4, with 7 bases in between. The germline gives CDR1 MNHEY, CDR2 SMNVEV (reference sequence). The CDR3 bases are TGTGCCAGCAGTTTGGCGGTTAATCAGCCCCAGCATTTT. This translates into CASSLAVNQPQHF.

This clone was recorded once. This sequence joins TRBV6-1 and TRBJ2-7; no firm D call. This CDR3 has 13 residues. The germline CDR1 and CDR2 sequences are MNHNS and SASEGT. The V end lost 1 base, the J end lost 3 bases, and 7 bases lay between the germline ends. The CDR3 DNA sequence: TGTGCCAGCAGTGAAGTGATTGACTACGAGCAGTACTTC. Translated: CASSEVIDYEQYF.

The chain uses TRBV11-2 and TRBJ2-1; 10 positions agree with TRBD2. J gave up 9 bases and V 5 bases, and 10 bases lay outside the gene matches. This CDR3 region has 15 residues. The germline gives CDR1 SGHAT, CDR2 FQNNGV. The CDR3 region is CASSPGTSAFGEQFF. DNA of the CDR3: TGTGCCAGCAGCCCCGGGACTAGCGCCTTTGGTGAGCAGTTCTTC.